The present T cell receptor beta chain was sequenced within a study of blood T cell repertoires in COVID-19 (dated by TCRdb to the early 2020s). Background on the whole study: Collaborator samples came from the United States, Italy and Spain and covered acute and convalescent phases of COVID-19. The material from the prospective study consisted of cDNA or gDNA derived from T cells, B-cell-depleted T cells, or PBMCs. Deeply sampled blood TCRbeta repertoires from subjects exposed to, actively infected with, or recovered from COVID-19 were included in the dataset. The repertoires were made available in a free public database intended to serve as a resource for research on the immune response to SARS-CoV-2. Samples were obtained from the ongoing ImmuneRACE study (first 160 participants) and from about 1,300 subjects provided by 6 global collaborators. A de-identified subject ID, COVID-19 status, age in years and sex were almost always included in the sample metadata. HLA class I and class II types, where available, came from metadata supplied by the sample provider rather than from assay-based typing. Results and caveats for the whole study, not just this receptor: The quantity of clinical and demographic metadata differed by source and by participant and was supplied without curation.

TCRbeta CDR3 regions were amplified from genomic DNA using the immunoSEQ Assay, a bias-controlled multiplex PCR. The original pipeline was this. The number of nucleated cells in each sample was estimated by amplification of reference gene primers within the assay. To quantify the absolute abundance of each unique TCRbeta CDR3 rearrangement, sequence reads were collapsed and filtered. For each sample, productive Simpson clonality was calculated by taking the square root of Simpson's diversity index across productive rearrangements. Drawn from immuneACCESS, this table holds only the in-frame rearrangements with V and J called that TCRdb kept. Clones are partly lost; checked studies trace under half to an unresolved V gene and leave the rest unexplained. V, J and clone size are those of that table, while D and trimming were read from the DNA. The sample has some 250,000 clones on record, around 82% of them singletons. About 4.2% of the sample is held by the ten biggest clonotypes.

Relative to germline, V is 8 bases shorter and J is 4 bases shorter, with 18 bases between their ends. The CDR3, from cysteine to phenylalanine, totals 15 residues. The CDR3 DNA has 45 bases and is translated from base 1. CDR1 and CDR2, per the germline V gene, are MDHEN and SYDVKM. Whole blood was collected in K2EDTA tubes by collaborating institutions according to the institutions' own protocols. For TCRbeta analysis, collaborator samples were shipped as frozen whole blood, as isolated PBMCs, or as DNA extracted from either sample type. Comment on this clone: No antigen is known for it. Base qualities are not at hand, and no much larger clone is one base apart.

Specimen: peripheral blood. The rearrangement joined TRBV28 to TRBJ1-5; the D gene is not confidently resolved. This receptor was taken from a man in his fifties or sixties with active or convalescent COVID-19. For the CDR3, the sequence is CASSLPGDGNQPQHF. The DNA reads TGTGCCAGCTCCTTACCGGGTGACGGAAATCAGCCCCAGCATTTT.